The source of this T cell receptor (beta chain) is a study of shared clonotypes between healthy human individuals. Profiled with immunoSEQ multiplex PCR; TCRdb holds only in-frame clones, not every one. The table includes more than 500,000 clones, roughly 95% detected once. V gave up 4 bases and J gave up 0 bases, with 13 bases separating them. The germline CDR1 and CDR2 sequences are MGHRA and YSYEKL. The CDR3 has 16 residues. The chain employs TRBV4-1 and TRBJ2-4, with a weak D call TRBD1 (5 bases). Input material: naive CD4+ T cells sorted from blood. Subset indicated: CD45RA+ positively selected. This sequence originates from a woman aged 30 to 39 in good health. CDR3 bases: TGCGCCAGCAGCCCCGGACACCTCATAGCCAAAAACATTCAGTACTTC. Its translation: CASSPGHLIAKNIQYF.